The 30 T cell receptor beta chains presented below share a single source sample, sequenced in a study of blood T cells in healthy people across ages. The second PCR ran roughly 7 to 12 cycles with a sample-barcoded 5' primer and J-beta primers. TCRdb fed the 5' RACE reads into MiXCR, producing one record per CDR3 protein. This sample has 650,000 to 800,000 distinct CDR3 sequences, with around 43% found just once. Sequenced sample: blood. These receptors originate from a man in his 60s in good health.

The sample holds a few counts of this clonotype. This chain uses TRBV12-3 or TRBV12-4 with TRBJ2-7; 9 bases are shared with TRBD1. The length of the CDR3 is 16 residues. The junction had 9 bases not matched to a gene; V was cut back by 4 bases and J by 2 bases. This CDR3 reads CASSSRQGGQTYEQYF. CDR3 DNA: TGTGCCAGCAGTTCCAGACAGGGGGGCCAAACCTACGAGCAGTACTTC.

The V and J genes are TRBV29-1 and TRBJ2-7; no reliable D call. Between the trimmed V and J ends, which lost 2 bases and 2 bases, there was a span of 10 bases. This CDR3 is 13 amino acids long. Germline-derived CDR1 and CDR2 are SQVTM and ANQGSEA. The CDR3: CSVETSVTYEQYF. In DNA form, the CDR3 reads TGCAGCGTTGAAACCAGTGTAACCTACGAGCAGTACTTC.

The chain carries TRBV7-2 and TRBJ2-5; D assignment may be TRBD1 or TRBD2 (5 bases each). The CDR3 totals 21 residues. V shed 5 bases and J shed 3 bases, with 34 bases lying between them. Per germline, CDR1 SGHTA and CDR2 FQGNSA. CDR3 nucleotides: TGTGCCAGCAGCCCAACTACAGTCTACGGAACGGGACGACACTCAAAAGAGACCCAGTACTTC. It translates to CASSPTTVYGTGRHSKETQYF. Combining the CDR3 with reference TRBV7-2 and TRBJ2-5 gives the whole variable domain GAGVSQSPSNKVTEKGKDVELRCDPISGHTALYWYRQSLGQGLEFLIYFQGNSAPDKSGLPSDRFSAERTGGSVSTLTIQRTQQEDSAVYLCASSPTTVYGTGRHSKETQYFGPGTRLLVL.

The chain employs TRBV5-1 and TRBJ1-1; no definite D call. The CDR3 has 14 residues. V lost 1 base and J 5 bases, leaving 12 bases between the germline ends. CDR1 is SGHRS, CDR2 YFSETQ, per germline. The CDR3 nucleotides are TGCGCCAGCAGCTTGCTGGTAAGTAGGACTGAAGCTTTCTTT. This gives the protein CASSLLVSRTEAFF.

The CDR3 is CASSFRQGVWYEQYF. The CDR3 nucleotides read TGCGCCAGCAGCTTCCGGCAGGGAGTTTGGTACGAGCAGTACTTC. This rearrangement joins TRBV5-1 to TRBJ2-4; D is perhaps TRBD1 or TRBD2 (5 bases each). The J call may be in error: the DNA end matches TRBJ2-7 better. Germline CDR1 reads SGHRS; CDR2 reads YFSETQ. The CDR3 is 15 amino acids.

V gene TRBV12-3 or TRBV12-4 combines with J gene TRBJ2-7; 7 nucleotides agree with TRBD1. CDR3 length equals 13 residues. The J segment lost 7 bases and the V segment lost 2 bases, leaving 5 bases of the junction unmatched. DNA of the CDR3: TGTGCCAGCAGTTTAAACAGGGGAGATGAGCAGTACTTC. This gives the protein CASSLNRGDEQYF.

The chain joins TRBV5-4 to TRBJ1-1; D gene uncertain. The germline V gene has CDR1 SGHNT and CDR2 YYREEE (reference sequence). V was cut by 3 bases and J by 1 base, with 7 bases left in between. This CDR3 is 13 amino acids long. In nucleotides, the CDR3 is TGTGCCAGCAGCTCGACAAAGAACACTGAAGCTTTCTTT. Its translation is CASSSTKNTEAFF.

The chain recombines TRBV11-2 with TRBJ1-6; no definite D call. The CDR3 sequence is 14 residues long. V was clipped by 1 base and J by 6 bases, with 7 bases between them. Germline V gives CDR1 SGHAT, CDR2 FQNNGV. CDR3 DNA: TGTGCCAGCAGCTTAGGGGCAATTAATTCACCCCTCCACTTT. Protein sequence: CASSLGAINSPLHF.

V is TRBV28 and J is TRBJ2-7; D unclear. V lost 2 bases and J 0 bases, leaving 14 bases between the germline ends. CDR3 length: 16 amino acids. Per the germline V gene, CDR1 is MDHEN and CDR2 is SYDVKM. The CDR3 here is CASSLGQAKTSYEQYF. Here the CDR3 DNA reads TGTGCCAGCAGTTTAGGGCAGGCAAAAACCTCCTACGAGCAGTACTTC.

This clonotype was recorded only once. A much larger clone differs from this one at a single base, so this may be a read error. The CDR3 DNA sequence: TGCAGCGTTCAACCGGGACGGGGCATCTACGAGCAGTACTTC. Its protein product is CSVQPGRGIYEQYF. V usage is TRBV29-1 and J usage is TRBJ2-7; perhaps D is TRBD1 or TRBD2 (5 bases each). Trimming removed 5 bases at V and 3 bases at J, with 17 bases between. From germline, CDR1 is SQVTM and CDR2 ANQGSEA. The CDR3 is made up of 14 amino acids.

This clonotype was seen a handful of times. CDR3 sequence reads: CASSQETSYNEQFF. In DNA, the CDR3 is TGTGCCAGCAGCCAGGAGACCTCCTACAATGAGCAGTTCTTC. The chain joins TRBV14 to TRBJ2-1; D call uncertain. CDR1 is SGHDN and CDR2 is FVKESK in the germline V gene. The CDR3 length is 14 residues. V was clipped by 3 bases and J by 0 bases, with 6 bases between them.

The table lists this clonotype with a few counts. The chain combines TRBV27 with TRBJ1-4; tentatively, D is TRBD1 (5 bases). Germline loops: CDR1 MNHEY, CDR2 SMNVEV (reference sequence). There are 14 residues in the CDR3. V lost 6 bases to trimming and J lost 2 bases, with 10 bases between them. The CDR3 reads CASRNAGTNEKLFF. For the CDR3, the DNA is TGTGCCAGCAGGAACGCAGGGACTAATGAAAAACTGTTTTTT.

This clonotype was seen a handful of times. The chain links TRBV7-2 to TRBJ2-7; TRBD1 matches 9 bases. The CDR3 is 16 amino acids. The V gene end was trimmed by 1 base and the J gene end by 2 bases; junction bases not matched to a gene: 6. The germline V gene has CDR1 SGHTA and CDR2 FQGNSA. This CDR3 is CASSLEGQGLAYEQYF. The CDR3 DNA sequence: TGTGCCAGCAGCTTAGAGGGACAGGGTTTGGCCTACGAGCAGTACTTC.

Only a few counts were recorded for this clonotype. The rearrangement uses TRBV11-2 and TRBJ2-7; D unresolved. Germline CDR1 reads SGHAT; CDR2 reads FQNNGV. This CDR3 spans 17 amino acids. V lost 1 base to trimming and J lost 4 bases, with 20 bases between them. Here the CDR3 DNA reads TGTGCCAGCAGCTTAGCCCCCGGATCCAACACACATTACGAGCAGTACTTC. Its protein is CASSLAPGSNTHYEQYF.

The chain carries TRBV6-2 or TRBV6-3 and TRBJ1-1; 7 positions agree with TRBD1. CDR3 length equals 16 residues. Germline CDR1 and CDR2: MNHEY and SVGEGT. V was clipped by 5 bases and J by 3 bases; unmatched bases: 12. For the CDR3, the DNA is TGTGCCAGCAGTCAATGGACAGGACGGTGGGACACTGAAGCTTTCTTT. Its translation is CASSQWTGRWDTEAFF.

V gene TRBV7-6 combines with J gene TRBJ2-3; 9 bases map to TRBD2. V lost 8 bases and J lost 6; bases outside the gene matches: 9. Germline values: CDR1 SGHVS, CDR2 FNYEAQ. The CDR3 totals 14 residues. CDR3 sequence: CASALAGGEDTQYF. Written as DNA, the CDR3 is TGTGCCAGCGCCTTGGCGGGGGGGGAGGATACGCAGTATTTT.

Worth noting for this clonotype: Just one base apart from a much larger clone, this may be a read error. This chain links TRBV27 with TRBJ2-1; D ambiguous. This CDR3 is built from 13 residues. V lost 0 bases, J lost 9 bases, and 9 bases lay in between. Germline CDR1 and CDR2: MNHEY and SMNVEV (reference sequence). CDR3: CASSLSSFGEQFF. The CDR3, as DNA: TGTGCCAGCAGTTTATCGTCGTTTGGTGAGCAGTTCTTC.

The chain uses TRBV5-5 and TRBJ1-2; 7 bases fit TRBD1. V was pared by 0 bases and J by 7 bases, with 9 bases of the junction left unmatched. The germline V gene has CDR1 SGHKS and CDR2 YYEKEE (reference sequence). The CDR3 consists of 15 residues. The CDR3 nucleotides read TGTGCCAGCAGCTTGGCGGATGGGACAGAGTCTGGCTACACCTTC. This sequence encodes CASSLADGTESGYTF.

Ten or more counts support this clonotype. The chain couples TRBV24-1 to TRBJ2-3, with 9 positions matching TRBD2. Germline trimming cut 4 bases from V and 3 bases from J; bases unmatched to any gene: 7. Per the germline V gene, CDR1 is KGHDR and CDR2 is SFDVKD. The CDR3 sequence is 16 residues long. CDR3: CATSETGTSRTDTQYF. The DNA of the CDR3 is TGTGCCACCAGTGAAACCGGGACTAGCAGAACAGATACGCAGTATTTT.

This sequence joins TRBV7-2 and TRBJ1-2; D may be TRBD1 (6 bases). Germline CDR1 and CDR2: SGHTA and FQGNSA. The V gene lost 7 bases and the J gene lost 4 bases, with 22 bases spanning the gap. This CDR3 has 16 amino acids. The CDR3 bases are TGTGCCAGCACCCGGGGGGGCCTCGGAGTACCCTATGGCTACACCTTC. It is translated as CASTRGGLGVPYGYTF.

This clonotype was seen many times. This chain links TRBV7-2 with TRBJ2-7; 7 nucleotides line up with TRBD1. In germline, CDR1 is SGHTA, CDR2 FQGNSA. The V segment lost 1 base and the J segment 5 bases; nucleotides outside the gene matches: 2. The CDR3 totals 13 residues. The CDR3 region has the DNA TGTGCCAGCAGCTTAGAAACAGGGGACGAGCAGTACTTC. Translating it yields CASSLETGDEQYF.

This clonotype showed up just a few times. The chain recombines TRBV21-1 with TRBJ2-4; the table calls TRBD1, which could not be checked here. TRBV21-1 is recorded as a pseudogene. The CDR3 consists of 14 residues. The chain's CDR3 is CASSKRDRVNIQYF. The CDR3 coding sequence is TGTGCCAGCAGCAAGCGGGACAGGGTGAACATTCAGTACTTC.

The CDR3 nucleotides are TGCGCCAGCAGCCAAGACAATCCGACCCCCTATGGCTACACCTTC. This gives the protein CASSQDNPTPYGYTF. The J gene is TRBJ1-2, the V gene TRBV4-3; no definite D call. The CDR3 sequence is 15 residues long. Germline CDR1 LGHNA, CDR2 YSLEER. Between the trimmed V and J ends, which lost 0 bases and 4 bases, there was a span of 12 bases.

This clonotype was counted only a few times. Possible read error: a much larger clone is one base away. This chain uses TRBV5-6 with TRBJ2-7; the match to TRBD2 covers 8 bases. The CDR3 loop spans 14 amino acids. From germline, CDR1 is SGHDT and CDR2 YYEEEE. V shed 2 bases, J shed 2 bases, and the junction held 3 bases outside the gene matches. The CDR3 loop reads CASSLAGATYEQYF. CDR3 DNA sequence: TGTGCCAGCAGCTTAGCGGGGGCCACCTACGAGCAGTACTTC.

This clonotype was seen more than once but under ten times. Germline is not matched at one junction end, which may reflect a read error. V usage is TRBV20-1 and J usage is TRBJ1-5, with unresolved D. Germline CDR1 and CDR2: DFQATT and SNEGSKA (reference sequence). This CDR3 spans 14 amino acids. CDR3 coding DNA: TGCAGTGCCAGAGGTGTGAACGCTTATCAGCCCCAGCATTTT. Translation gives CSARGVNAYQPQHF.

CDR3 DNA: TGTGCCAGCAGCTTCTTCGAGGGGGCTTCCGGAAACACCATATATTTT. Encoded protein: CASSFFEGASGNTIYF. This sequence joins TRBV7-9 and TRBJ1-3, with 7 bases that match TRBD1. CDR3 size: 16 residues. CDR1 is SEHNR and CDR2 is FQNEAQ in the germline V gene (reference sequence). The V segment lost 3 bases and the J segment 4 bases; nucleotides outside the gene matches: 9. The complete variable domain, with remaining parts taken from reference TRBV7-9 and TRBJ1-3, reads DTGVSQNPRHKITKRGQNVTFRCDPISEHNRLYWYRQTLGQGPEFLTYFQNEAQLEKSRLLSDRFSAERPKGSFSTLEIQRTEQGDSAMYLCASSFFEGASGNTIYFGEGSWLTVV.

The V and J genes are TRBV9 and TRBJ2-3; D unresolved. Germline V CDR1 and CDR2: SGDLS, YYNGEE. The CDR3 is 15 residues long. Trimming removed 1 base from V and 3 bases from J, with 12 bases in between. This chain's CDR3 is CASSVFPVGTDTQYF. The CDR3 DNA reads TGTGCCAGCAGCGTATTTCCGGTGGGGACAGATACGCAGTATTTT. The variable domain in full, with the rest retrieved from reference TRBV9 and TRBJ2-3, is DSGVTQTPKHLITATGQRVTLRCSPRSGDLSVYWYQQSLDQGLQFLIQYYNGEERAKGNILERFSAQQFPDLHSELNLSSLELGDSALYFCASSVFPVGTDTQYFGPGTRLTVL.

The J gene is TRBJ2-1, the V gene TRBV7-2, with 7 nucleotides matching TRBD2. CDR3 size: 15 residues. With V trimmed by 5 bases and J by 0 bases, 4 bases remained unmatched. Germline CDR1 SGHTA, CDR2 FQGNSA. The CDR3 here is CASSPWTSSYNEQFF. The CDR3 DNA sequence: TGTGCCAGCAGCCCCTGGACTAGCTCCTACAATGAGCAGTTCTTC.

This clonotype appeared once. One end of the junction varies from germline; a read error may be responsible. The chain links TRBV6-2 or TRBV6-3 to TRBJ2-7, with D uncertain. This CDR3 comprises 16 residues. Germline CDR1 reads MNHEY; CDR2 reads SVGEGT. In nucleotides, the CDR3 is TGTGCCAGCAGCTACTCCTCTTCGACCACGACCTACGAGCAGTACTTC. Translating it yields CASSYSSSTTTYEQYF.

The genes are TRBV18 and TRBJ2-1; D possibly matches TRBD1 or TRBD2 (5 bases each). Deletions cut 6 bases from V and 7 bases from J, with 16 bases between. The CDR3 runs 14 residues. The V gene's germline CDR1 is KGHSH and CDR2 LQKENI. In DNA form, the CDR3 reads TGTGCCAGCTCCCCCCGGCCGGGGCCTAATGAGCAGTTCTTC. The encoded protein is CASSPRPGPNEQFF.